This T cell receptor beta chain is drawn from a study of cytomegalovirus exposure and HLA in healthy donors. Study findings and constraints: Some public TCRs appeared in many individuals, while most sequences were rare. The study designated around 150 TCR beta chains cytomegalovirus-associated. In vitro, a few CMV-associated chains proved specific for CMV antigens.

This clone appeared once. What it binds is unknown. Each donor's status was that of a healthy bone marrow donor. The PCR contained 60 Vbeta and 13 Jbeta primers. Using immunoSEQ multiplex PCR, the repertoire was profiled, and TCRdb retains in-frame clones only, with some absent. The sample contains about 88,000 clones, roughly 84% of which appear only once. CDR1 SGHRS and CDR2 YFSETQ come from the germline V gene. CDR3 length: 14 amino acids. Losses at the gene ends were 4 bases for V and 8 bases for J; bases not matched to a gene: 7. This receptor was taken from a man aged 30-40 years in good health and CMV-seronegative. The chain links TRBV5-1 to TRBJ2-1; TRBD1 agrees at 9 bases. The material sequenced was PBMCs. DNA for the CDR3: TGCGCCAGCAGCCCGGGACAGGGAGGGGATGAGCAGTTCTTC. It codes for CASSPGQGGDEQFF.